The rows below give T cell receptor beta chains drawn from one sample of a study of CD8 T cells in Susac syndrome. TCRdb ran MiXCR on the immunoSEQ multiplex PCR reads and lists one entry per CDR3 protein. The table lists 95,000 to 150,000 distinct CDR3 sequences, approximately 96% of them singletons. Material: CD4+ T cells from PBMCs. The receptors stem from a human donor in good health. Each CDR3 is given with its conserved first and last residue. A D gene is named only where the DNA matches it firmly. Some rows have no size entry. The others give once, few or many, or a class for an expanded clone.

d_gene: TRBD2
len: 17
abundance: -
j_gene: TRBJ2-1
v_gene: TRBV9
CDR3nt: TGTGCCAGCAGCGTAGGGTCACTAGCGGGAGGGTTCAATGAGCAGTTCTTC
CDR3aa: CASSVGSLAGGFNEQFF

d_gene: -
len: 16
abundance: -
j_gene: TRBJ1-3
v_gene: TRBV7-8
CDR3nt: TGTGCCAGCAGCTTAGGGCAGGGCGTCTCTGGAAACACCATATATTTT
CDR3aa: CASSLGQGVSGNTIYF

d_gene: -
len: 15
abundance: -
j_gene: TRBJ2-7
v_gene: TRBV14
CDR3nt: TGTGCCAGCAGCCAAGGATCGGGACTTAATTACGAGCAGTACTTC
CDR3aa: CASSQGSGLNYEQYF

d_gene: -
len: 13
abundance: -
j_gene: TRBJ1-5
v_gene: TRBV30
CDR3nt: TGTGCCTGGAAAACAGGGCATGGAGAGCCCCAGCATTTT
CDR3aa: CAWKTGHGEPQHF

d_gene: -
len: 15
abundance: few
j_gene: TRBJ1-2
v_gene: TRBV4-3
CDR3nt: TGCGCCAGCAGCCAGGGGAGGGGGGAGTATACGAGCTACACCTTC
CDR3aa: CASSQGRGEYTSYTF

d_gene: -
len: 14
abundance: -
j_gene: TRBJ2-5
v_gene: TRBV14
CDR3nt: TGTGCCAGCAGCCAAGTGACAGGACAAGAGACCCAGTACTTC
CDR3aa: CASSQVTGQETQYF

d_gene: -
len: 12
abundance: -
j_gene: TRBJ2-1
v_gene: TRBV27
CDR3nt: TGTGCCAGCGGTTCTTCCTTAAATGAGCAGTTCTTC
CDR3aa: CASGSSLNEQFF

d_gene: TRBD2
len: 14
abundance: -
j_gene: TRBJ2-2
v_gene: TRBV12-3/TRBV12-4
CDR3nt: TGTGCCAGTTGGACTAGCGCTTACACCGGGGAGCTGTTTTTT
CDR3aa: CASWTSAYTGELFF

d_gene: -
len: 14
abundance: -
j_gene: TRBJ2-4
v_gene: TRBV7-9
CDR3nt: TGTGCCAGCAGCCCCGAAGGGGGCAAAAACATTCAGTACTTC
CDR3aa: CASSPEGGKNIQYF

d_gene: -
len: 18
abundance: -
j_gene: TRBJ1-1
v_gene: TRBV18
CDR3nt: TGTGCCAGCTCACTACCAGGGATCCCGACACCTAGGTACGCTGAAGCTTTCTTT
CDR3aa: CASSLPGIPTPRYAEAFF

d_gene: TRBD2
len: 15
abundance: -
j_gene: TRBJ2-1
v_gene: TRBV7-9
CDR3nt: TGTGCCAGCAGCTCTCGGACTAGGTCCATCAATGAGCAGTTCTTC
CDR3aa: CASSSRTRSINEQFF

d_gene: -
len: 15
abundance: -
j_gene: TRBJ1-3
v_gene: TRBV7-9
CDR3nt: TGTGCCAGCAGCTTATCCTCGGCCTCTGGAAACACCATATATTTT
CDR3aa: CASSLSSASGNTIYF

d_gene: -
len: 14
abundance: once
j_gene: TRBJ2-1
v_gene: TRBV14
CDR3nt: TGTGCCAGCAGCCAATTACGGTGGGACAATGAGCAGTTCTTC
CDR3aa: CASSQLRWDNEQFF

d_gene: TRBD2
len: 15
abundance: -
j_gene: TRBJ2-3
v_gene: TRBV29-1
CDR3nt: TGCAGCGTTGGCGGGGGACTAGCGGGATCAGATACGCAGTATTTT
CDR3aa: CSVGGGLAGSDTQYF

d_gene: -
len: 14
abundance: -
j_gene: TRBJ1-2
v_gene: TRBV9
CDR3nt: TGTGCCAGCAGCAAGGCCCGGGACCTGGGGGGCTACACCTTC
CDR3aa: CASSKARDLGGYTF

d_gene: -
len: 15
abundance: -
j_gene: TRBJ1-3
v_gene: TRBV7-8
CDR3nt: TGTGCCAGCAGCTTATACCGGAGCTCTGGAAACACCATATATTTT
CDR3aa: CASSLYRSSGNTIYF

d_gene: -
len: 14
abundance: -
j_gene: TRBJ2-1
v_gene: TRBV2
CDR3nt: TGTGCCAGCAGTAAACTCTATCTCTACAATGAGCAGTTCTTC
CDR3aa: CASSKLYLYNEQFF

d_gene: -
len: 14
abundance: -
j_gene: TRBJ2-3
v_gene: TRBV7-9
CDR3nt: TGTGCCAGCAGCTTAGCGCCCAACACAGATACGCAGTATTTT
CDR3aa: CASSLAPNTDTQYF

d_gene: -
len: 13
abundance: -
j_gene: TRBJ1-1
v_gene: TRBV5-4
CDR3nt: TGTGCCAGCAGCCCCCTCTTGAACACTGAAGCTTTCTTT
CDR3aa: CASSPLLNTEAFF

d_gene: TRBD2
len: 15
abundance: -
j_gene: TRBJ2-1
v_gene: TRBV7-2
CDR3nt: TGTGCCAGCAGCTTCGGAGCGGGAGAGCACAATGAGCAGTTCTTC
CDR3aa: CASSFGAGEHNEQFF

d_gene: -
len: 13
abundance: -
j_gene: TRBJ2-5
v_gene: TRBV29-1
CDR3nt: TGCAGCACTTGTGAACAGGGAGCGGAGACCCAGTACTTC
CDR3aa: CSTCEQGAETQYF

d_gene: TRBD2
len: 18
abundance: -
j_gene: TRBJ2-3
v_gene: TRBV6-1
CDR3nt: TGTGCCAGCAGCCGCGGACTAGCGGGAGGACCAGCGTCAGATACGCAGTATTTT
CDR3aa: CASSRGLAGGPASDTQYF

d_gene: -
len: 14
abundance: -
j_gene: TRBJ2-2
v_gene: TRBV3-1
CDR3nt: TGTGCCAGCAGCCAAAGCAGGGCGGCCGGGGAGCTGTTTTTT
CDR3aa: CASSQSRAAGELFF

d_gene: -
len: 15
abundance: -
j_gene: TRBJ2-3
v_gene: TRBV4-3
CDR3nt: TGCGCCAGCAGCCAAGGAGGACAGAGCACAGATACGCAGTATTTT
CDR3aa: CASSQGGQSTDTQYF

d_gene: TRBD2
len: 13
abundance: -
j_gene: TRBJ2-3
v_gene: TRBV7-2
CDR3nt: TGTGCCAGCAGCCGACTAGCGGGAGATACGCAGTATTTT
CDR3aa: CASSRLAGDTQYF

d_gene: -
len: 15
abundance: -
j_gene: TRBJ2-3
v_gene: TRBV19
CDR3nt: TGTGCCAGTACAGGTAGGATAGGGGACACAGATACGCAGTATTTT
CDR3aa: CASTGRIGDTDTQYF

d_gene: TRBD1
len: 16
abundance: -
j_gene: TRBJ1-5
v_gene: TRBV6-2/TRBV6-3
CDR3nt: TGTGCCAGCAGTTCATCGGGACAGGGAAACAATCAGCCCCAGCATTTT
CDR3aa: CASSSSGQGNNQPQHF

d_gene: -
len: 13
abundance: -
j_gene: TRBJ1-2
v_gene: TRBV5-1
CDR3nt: TGCGCCAGCAGCTCCCAGGAACTTTTTGGCTACACCTTC
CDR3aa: CASSSQELFGYTF

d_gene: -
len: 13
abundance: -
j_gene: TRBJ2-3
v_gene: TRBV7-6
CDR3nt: TGTGCCAGCAGCTTAGTTAGCACAGATACGCAGTATTTT
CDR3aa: CASSLVSTDTQYF

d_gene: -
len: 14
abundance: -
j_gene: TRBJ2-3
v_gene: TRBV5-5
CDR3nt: TGTGCCAGCAGCTCTTTACGGAGCACAGATACGCAGTATTTT
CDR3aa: CASSSLRSTDTQYF

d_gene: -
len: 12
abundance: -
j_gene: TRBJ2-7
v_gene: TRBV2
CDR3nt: TGTGCCAGCAGTCTCCTAGATTACGAGCAGTACTTC
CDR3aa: CASSLLDYEQYF

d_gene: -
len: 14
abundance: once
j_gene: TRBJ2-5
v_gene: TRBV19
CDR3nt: TGTGCCAGTAGTATAGGCCGGGACCGAGGGACCCAGTACTTC
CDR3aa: CASSIGRDRGTQYF

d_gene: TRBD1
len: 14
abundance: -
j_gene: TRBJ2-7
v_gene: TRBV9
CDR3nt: TGTGCCAGCAGCGTCCGACAGGGGGGCGACGAGCAGTACTTC
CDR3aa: CASSVRQGGDEQYF

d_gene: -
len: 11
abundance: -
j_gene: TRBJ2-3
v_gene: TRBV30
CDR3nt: TGTGCCTGGAGTCTAGGAGATACGCAGTATTTT
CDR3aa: CAWSLGDTQYF

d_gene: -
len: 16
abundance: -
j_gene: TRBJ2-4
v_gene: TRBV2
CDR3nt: TGTGCCAGCAGTGAAGACTCAGGGGTAGCCAAAAACATTCAGTACTTC
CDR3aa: CASSEDSGVAKNIQYF

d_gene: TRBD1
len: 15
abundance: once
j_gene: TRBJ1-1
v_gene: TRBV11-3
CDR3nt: TGTGCCAGCAGCGCCGAGGGACAGGGGAACACTGAAGCTTTCTTT
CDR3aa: CASSAEGQGNTEAFF

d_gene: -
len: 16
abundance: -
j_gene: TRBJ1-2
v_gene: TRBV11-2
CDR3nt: TGTGCCAGCAGCCGAGAGCTCCTCACAGGTGATTATGGCTACACCTTC
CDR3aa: CASSRELLTGDYGYTF

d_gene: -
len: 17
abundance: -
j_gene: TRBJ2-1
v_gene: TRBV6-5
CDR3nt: TGTGCCAGCAGTTACATGGGGGGGGCAGGGAGGGACAATGAGCAGTTCTTC
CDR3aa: CASSYMGGAGRDNEQFF

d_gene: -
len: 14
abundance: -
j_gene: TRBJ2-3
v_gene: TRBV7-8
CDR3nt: TGTGCCAGCAGCTTACAGGGCCGCACAGATACGCAGTATTTT
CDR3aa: CASSLQGRTDTQYF

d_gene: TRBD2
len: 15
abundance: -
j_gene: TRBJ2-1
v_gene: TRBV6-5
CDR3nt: TGTGCCAGCCGATCTAGCGGGAGGGCCTACAATGAGCAGTTCTTC
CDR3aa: CASRSSGRAYNEQFF

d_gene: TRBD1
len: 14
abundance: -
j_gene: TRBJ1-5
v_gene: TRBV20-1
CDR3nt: TGCAGTGCCGAAGGGGGGACAGGGAGTCAGCCCCAGCATTTT
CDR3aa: CSAEGGTGSQPQHF

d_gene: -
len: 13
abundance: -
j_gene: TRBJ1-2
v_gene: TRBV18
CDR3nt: TGTGCCAGCTCACCAGGGAGCAACTATGGCTACACCTTC
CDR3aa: CASSPGSNYGYTF

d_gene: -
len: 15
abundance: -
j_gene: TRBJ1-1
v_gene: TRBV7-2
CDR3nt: TGTGCCAGCAGCTATGCCCACGGGGGTTACACTGAAGCTTTCTTT
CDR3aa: CASSYAHGGYTEAFF

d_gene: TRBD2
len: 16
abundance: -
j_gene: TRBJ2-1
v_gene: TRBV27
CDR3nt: TGTGCCAGCAGTCCCGATAGCGGGAGAGAGTACAATGAGCAGTTCTTC
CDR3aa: CASSPDSGREYNEQFF

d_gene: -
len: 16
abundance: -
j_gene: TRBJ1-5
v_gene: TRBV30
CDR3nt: TGTGCCTGGAGTTTTAAACAGAATAGAGGCAATCAGCCCCAGCATTTT
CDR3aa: CAWSFKQNRGNQPQHF

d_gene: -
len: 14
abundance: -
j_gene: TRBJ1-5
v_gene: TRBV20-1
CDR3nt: TGCAGTGCTGGACGGCTGGATAGCAATCAGCCCCAGCATTTT
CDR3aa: CSAGRLDSNQPQHF

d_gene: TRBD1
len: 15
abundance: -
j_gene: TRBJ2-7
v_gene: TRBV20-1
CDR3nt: TGCAGTGCTAGAGCGGACCGGGACAGCTCTTACGAGCAGTACTTC
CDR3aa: CSARADRDSSYEQYF

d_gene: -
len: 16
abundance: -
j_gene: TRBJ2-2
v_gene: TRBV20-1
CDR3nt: TGCAGTGCTATCAGGGGCCCCAGCAGAGGAACCGGGGAGCTGTTTTTT
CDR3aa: CSAIRGPSRGTGELFF

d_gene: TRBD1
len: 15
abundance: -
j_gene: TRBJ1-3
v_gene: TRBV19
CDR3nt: TGTGCCAGTAGCAAACAGGGGTTGATTGGAAACACCATATATTTT
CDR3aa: CASSKQGLIGNTIYF